One sample yielded the 16 T cell receptor beta chains listed below, sequenced in a study of technical replicates of blood from several donors (dated by TCRdb to the late 2010s). Library construction relied on the immunoSEQ multiplex PCR assay. TCRdb took over this immuneACCESS table, retaining in-frame rearrangements with V and J assigned. Such tables are incomplete; in checked studies, under half of the missing clones stem from an unresolved V gene, and the remainder is unexplained. For this sample there are almost 85,000 clones; almost 98% appear just once. The leading ten clones occupy over 0.15% of the sample. Sample: T cells isolated from PBMCs. The receptors shown here come from a human donor in good health.

The V call is TRBV15, the J call TRBJ1-5, with a weak D call TRBD1 (5 bases). Trimming took 5 bases from V and 3 from J, leaving 8 bases between them. CDR1 is LNHNV and CDR2 is YYDKDF in the germline V gene (reference sequence). The CDR3 extends over 13 amino acids. CDR3 sequence: CATSPRVNQPQHF. For the CDR3, the DNA is TGTGCCACCAGCCCCAGGGTCAATCAGCCCCAGCATTTT. Full variable domain (outside the CDR3, taken from reference TRBV15 and TRBJ1-5): DAMVIQNPRYQVTQFGKPVTLSCSQTLNHNVMYWYQQKSSQAPKLLFHYYDKDFNNEADTPDNFQSRRPNTSFCFLDIRSPGLGDTAMYLCATSPRVNQPQHFGDGTRLSIL.

The CDR3 DNA reads as TGTGCCAGCAGCTTGGCGGTTAATTTGAACACCGGGGAGCTGTTTTTT. Protein product: CASSLAVNLNTGELFF. The V call is TRBV5-8, the J call TRBJ2-2; D not certain. The CDR3 runs 16 residues. The V end lost 0 bases, the J end lost 1 base, and 10 bases lay between the germline ends. Germline-derived CDR1 and CDR2 are SGHTS and YDEGEE.

The chain employs TRBV28 and TRBJ2-3; maybe TRBD2 (7 bases). This CDR3 is built from 19 residues. Germline CDR1 and CDR2: MDHEN and SYDVKM. V lost 4 bases and J lost 0, with 23 bases in between. The CDR3 reads CASSSRGAGDGSSTDTQYF. Written as DNA, the CDR3 is TGTGCCAGCAGTTCAAGGGGGGCGGGGGACGGATCTAGCACAGATACGCAGTATTTT.

The V and J genes are TRBV7-6 and TRBJ1-1, with 7 bases matching TRBD1. This CDR3 has 15 residues. The V and J ends lost 5 bases and 2 bases, in that order; junction bases with no gene match: 8. The germline V gene has CDR1 SGHVS and CDR2 FNYEAQ. The CDR3 DNA reads as TGTGCCAGCAGCCGTGCGGACAGGAGAAACACTGAAGCTTTCTTT. Its protein is CASSRADRRNTEAFF.

The chain has TRBV9 and TRBJ1-2, with 8 bases lining up with TRBD1. Germline V gene sequence: CDR1 SGDLS, CDR2 YYNGEE. V lost 3 bases and J lost 1; bases outside the gene matches: 11. CDR3 length: 17 residues. Here the CDR3 reads CASSEGTGQGDNYGYTF. The DNA for the CDR3 is TGTGCCAGCAGCGAGGGAACCGGACAGGGAGATAACTATGGCTACACCTTC.

In DNA, the CDR3 is TGTGCCAGCAGCTTCCCAGACCGGGACAGCCAAGAGACCCAGTACTTC. Protein: CASSFPDRDSQETQYF. The genes are TRBV7-9 and TRBJ2-5; 7 positions agree with TRBD1. The CDR3 runs 16 residues. Looked up from germline, CDR1 is SEHNR and CDR2 is FQNEAQ (reference sequence). The J segment lost 1 base and the V segment lost 3 bases, leaving 8 bases of the junction unmatched.

The CDR3 DNA sequence: TGTGCCAGCTCACAGGGGCTAGACGAGCAGTACTTC. Protein product: CASSQGLDEQYF. The chain has TRBV18 and TRBJ2-7; D may be TRBD1 (5 bases). V lost 4 bases and J 5 bases, leaving 9 bases between the germline ends. The germline V gene has CDR1 KGHSH and CDR2 LQKENI. The CDR3 extends over 12 amino acids. The variable domain in full, with the rest retrieved from reference TRBV18 and TRBJ2-7, is NAGVMQNPRHLVRRRGQEARLRCSPMKGHSHVYWYRQLPEEGLKFMVYLQKENIIDESGMPKERFSAEFPKEGPSILRIQQVVRGDSAAYFCASSQGLDEQYFGPGTRLTVT.

The CDR3 here is CASSGQFSSEAFF. The CDR3 bases are TGCGCCAGCAGTGGACAGTTTAGCTCTGAAGCTTTCTTT. This chain links TRBV10-2 with TRBJ1-1, with D perhaps TRBD1 (5 bases). CDR1 WSHSY and CDR2 SAAADI come from the germline V gene. Trimming took 4 bases from V and 6 from J, leaving 12 bases between them. This CDR3 comprises 13 residues.

This clone was counted once. This sequence joins TRBV9 and TRBJ2-3; 7 nucleotides match TRBD2. Unmatched junction bases numbered 4, after V lost 0 bases and J lost 0 bases. Germline V CDR1 and CDR2: SGDLS, YYNGEE. This CDR3 spans 16 amino acids. The CDR3 coding sequence is TGTGCCAGCAGCGTAGCGGGGGGAGATAGCACAGATACGCAGTATTTT. Amino acids: CASSVAGGDSTDTQYF.

The chain employs TRBV7-2 and TRBJ2-1, with 10 positions matching TRBD2. Germline V gene lookup returns CDR1 SGHTA and CDR2 FQGNSA. Unmatched junction bases numbered 7, after V lost 5 bases and J lost 6 bases. The CDR3 covers 15 residues. The CDR3 loop is CASSRSSGGSNEQFF. CDR3 coding DNA: TGTGCCAGCAGCCGATCTAGCGGGGGATCCAATGAGCAGTTCTTC.

V is TRBV15 and J is TRBJ2-1; weak D call: TRBD2 (5 bases). Trimming cost V 1 base and J 9 bases, with 19 bases left between them. The V gene's germline CDR1 is LNHNV and CDR2 YYDKDF (reference sequence). CDR3 size: 16 residues. The CDR3 sequence: CATSRGWGAKYSEQFF. CDR3 coding DNA: TGTGCCACCAGCAGAGGTTGGGGAGCGAAGTATAGTGAGCAGTTCTTC.

This chain uses TRBV7-9 with TRBJ1-2; 11 nucleotides align to TRBD1. There are 15 residues in the CDR3. Germline V lookup: CDR1 SEHNR, CDR2 FQNEAQ (reference sequence). V lost 3 bases, J lost 4 bases, and 4 bases stayed unmatched. The chain's CDR3 is CASSFGQGAAYGYTF. The CDR3, as DNA: TGTGCCAGCAGCTTCGGACAGGGGGCTGCCTATGGCTACACCTTC.

This rearrangement joins TRBV19 to TRBJ1-2; TRBD1 agrees at 8 bases. With 5 bases clipped from V and 4 bases from J, the junction kept 3 bases outside the gene matches. The CDR3 is 13 residues long. Germline lookup yields CDR1 LNHDA and CDR2 SQIVND (reference sequence). The CDR3 is CASSSGQGYGYTF. The CDR3 DNA reads as TGTGCCAGTAGTTCCGGACAGGGCTATGGCTACACCTTC.

The chain has TRBV15 and TRBJ2-7; maybe TRBD1 (6 bases). Trimming removed 4 bases at V and 3 bases at J, with 22 bases between. There are 17 residues in the CDR3. Per the germline V gene, CDR1 is LNHNV and CDR2 is YYDKDF (reference sequence). The CDR3 DNA reads as TGTGCCACCAGCACCCTATACAGGGACCCACGTCGCTACGAGCAGTACTTC. It encodes CATSTLYRDPRRYEQYF.

This chain connects TRBV11-2 to TRBJ1-2; TRBD1 aligns across 11 bases. The germline CDR1 and CDR2 sequences are SGHAT and FQNNGV. The CDR3 runs 15 residues. V shed 2 bases and J 7 bases; nucleotides not matched to a gene: 6. Written as DNA, the CDR3 is TGTGCCAGCAGCTTATTGCGGGACAGGGGGGGTGGCTACACCTTC. Encoded protein: CASSLLRDRGGGYTF.

This rearrangement joins TRBV13 to TRBJ2-1; tentatively, D is TRBD1 (5 bases). Germline assignment: CDR1 PRHDT and CDR2 FYEKMQ (reference sequence). The V end lost 5 bases, the J end lost 2 bases, and 13 bases lay between the germline ends. The CDR3 is 15 amino acids. CDR3 DNA sequence: TGTGCCAGCAGCCTCCAGGGTACAACCTACAATGAGCAGTTCTTC. This sequence encodes CASSLQGTTYNEQFF.